Below are 6 T cell receptor beta chains sequenced from a single sample in a study of identical twins. TCRdb ran MiXCR on the 5' RACE reads and lists one entry per CDR3 protein. The sample consists of a few hundred thousand distinct CDR3 sequences, 5.5% to 7.5% of them appearing once. The data also belong to a second study, concerning T cells expressing NK-cell markers.

Sequencing input: CD8+ T cells sorted from blood. Receptors were obtained from a young woman in good health.

V and J are TRBV27 and TRBJ1-2, with 8 bases aligning to TRBD1. The CDR3 loop spans 13 amino acids. V was pared by 4 bases and J by 3 bases, with 1 base of the junction left unmatched. Germline V gene sequence: CDR1 MNHEY, CDR2 SMNVEV (reference sequence). The CDR3 DNA follows: TGTGCCAGCAGTTCGGACAGGGACTATGGCTACACCTTC. As protein: CASSSDRDYGYTF.

This chain links TRBV9 with TRBJ1-1; D gene ambiguous. Germline CDR1 is SGDLS and CDR2 is YYNGEE. Trimming removed 0 bases from V and 5 bases from J, with 11 bases in between. The CDR3 has 14 amino acids. In DNA, the CDR3 is TGTGCCAGCAGCGTAGTGGAGGGAGGAACTGAAGCTTTCTTT. Protein sequence: CASSVVEGGTEAFF.

The chain employs TRBV3-1 and TRBJ2-7, with a weak D call TRBD2 (6 bases). Trimming took off 4 bases at V and 13 bases at J, with 23 bases between the two ends. Germline lookup yields CDR1 LGHDT and CDR2 YNNKEL (reference sequence). The CDR3 length is 14 residues. The CDR3 spells CASSPLTGREASYF. CDR3 in DNA: TGTGCCAGCAGCCCTCTGACGGGCAGGGAGGCTTCATACTTC.

The chain has TRBV11-2 and TRBJ1-1; D perhaps matches TRBD1 (5 bases). Trimming cost V 1 base and J 0 bases, with 15 bases left between them. The CDR3 runs 17 residues. Germline values: CDR1 SGHAT, CDR2 FQNNGV. Here the CDR3 DNA reads TGTGCCAGCAGCTTAGTCTATGGGGGGACCATGAACACTGAAGCTTTCTTT. This sequence encodes CASSLVYGGTMNTEAFF.

In its sample, this clonotype was seen many times. This rearrangement joins TRBV29-1 to TRBJ1-2; D ambiguous. Trimming removed 5 bases from V and 7 bases from J, with 17 bases in between. The CDR3 has 13 amino acids. Germline CDR1 SQVTM, CDR2 ANQGSEA. DNA for the CDR3: TGCAGCGTTCTGTATCCGGCCCGGGGTGGCTACACCTTC. Encoded protein: CSVLYPARGGYTF.

This clonotype came up a few times. The chain carries TRBV27 and TRBJ2-1, with 15 bases fitting TRBD2. V was pared by 8 bases and J by 3 bases, with 5 bases of the junction left unmatched. The germline V gene encodes CDR1 MNHEY and CDR2 SMNVEV (reference sequence). The CDR3 covers 16 residues. CDR3 DNA sequence: TGTGCCAGCGGAGGGACTAGCGGGAGGAACTACAATGAGCAGTTCTTC. Its translation: CASGGTSGRNYNEQFF.